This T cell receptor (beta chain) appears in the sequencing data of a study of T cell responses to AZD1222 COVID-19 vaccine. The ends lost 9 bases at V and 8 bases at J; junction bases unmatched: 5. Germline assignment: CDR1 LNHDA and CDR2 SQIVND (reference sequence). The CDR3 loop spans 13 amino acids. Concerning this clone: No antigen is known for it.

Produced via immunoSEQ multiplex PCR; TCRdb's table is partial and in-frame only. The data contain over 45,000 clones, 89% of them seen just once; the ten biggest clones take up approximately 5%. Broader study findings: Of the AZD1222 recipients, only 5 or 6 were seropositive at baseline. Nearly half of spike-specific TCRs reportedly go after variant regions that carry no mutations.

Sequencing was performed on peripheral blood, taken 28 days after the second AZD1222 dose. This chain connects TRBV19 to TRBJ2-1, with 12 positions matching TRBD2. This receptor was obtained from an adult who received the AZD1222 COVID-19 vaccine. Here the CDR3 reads CASSSGRVDEQFF. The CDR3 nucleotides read TGTGCCAGCTCTAGCGGGAGGGTCGATGAGCAGTTCTTC.